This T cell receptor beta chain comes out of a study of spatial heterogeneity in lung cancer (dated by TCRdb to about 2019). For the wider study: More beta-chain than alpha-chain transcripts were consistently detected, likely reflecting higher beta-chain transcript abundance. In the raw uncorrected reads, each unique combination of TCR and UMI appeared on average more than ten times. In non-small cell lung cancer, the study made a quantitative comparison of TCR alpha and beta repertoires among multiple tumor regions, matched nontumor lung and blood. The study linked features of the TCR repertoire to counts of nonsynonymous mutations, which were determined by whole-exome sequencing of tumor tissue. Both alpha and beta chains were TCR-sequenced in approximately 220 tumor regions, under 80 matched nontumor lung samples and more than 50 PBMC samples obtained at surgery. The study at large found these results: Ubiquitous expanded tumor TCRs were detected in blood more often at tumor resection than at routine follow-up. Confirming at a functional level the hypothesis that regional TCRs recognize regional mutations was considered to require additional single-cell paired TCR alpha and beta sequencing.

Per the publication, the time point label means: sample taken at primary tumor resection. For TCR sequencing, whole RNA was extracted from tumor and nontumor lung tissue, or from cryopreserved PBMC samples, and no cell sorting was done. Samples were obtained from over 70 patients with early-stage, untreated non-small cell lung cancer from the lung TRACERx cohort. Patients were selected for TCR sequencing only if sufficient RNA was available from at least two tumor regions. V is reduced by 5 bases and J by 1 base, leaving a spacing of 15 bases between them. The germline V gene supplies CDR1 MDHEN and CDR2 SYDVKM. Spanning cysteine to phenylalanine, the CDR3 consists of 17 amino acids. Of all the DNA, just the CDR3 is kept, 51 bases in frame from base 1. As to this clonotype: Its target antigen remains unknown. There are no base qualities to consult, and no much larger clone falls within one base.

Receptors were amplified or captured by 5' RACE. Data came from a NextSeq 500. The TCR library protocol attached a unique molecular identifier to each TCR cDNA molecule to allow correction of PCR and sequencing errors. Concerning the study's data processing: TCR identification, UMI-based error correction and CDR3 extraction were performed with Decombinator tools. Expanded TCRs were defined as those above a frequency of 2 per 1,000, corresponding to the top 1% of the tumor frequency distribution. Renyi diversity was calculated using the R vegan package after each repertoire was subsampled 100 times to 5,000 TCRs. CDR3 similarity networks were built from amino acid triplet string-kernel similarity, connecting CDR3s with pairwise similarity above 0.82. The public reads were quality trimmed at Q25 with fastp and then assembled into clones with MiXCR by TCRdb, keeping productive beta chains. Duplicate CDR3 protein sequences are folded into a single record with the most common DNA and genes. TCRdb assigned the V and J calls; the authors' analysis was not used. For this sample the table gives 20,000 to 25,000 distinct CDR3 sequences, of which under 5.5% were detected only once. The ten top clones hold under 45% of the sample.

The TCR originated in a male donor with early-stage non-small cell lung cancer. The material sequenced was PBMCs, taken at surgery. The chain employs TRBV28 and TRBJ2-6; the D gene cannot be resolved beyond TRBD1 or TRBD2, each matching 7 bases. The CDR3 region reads CASSDDREGSGANVLTF. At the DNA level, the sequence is TGTGCCAGCAGTGACGACAGGGAGGGGTCTGGGGCCAACGTCCTGACTTTC.